This TCR beta chain was retrieved from a study of blood T cell repertoires in COVID-19. Study in general: Specimens from acute and convalescent COVID-19 originated in the United States, Italy and Spain.

As handled by the study authors: Reference gene primer amplification gave nucleated cell count estimates. Data came from immunoSEQ multiplex PCR; TCRdb stores just in-frame clones and leaves some out. V and J calls and clone size are given by that table; D and trimming were obtained from the DNA. The profile shows 200,000 or so clones, roughly 85% of them singletons. Germline V gene lookup returns CDR1 KGHSH and CDR2 LQKENI. This CDR3 region has 15 residues. V lost 1 base, J lost 0 bases, and 6 bases lay in between. The specimen sequenced was peripheral blood. This TCR was recovered from a human donor with active or convalescent COVID-19. The donor label of this sample is uncertain. The rearrangement links TRBV18 to TRBJ1-4; no reliable D call. CDR3 sequence: CASSPRVATNEKLFF. CDR3 DNA: TGTGCCAGCTCACCACGCGTTGCAACTAATGAAAAACTGTTTTTT.